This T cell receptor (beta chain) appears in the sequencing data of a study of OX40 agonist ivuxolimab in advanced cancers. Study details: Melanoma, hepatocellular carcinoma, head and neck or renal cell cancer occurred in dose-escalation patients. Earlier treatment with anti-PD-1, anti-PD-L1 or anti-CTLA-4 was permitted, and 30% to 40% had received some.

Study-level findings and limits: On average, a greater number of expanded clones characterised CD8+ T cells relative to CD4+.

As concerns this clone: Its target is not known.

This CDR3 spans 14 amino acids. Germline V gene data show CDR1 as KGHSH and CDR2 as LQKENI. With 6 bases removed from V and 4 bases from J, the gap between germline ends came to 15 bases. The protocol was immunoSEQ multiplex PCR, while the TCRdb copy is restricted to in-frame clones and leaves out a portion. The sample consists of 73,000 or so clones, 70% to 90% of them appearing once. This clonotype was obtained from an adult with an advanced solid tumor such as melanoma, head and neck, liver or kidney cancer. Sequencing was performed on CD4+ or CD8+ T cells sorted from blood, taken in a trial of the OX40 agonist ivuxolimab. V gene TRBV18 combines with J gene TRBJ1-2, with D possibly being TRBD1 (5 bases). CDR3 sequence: CASSIDRDAYGYTF. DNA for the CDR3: TGTGCCAGCTCTATCGACAGAGACGCCTATGGCTACACCTTC.